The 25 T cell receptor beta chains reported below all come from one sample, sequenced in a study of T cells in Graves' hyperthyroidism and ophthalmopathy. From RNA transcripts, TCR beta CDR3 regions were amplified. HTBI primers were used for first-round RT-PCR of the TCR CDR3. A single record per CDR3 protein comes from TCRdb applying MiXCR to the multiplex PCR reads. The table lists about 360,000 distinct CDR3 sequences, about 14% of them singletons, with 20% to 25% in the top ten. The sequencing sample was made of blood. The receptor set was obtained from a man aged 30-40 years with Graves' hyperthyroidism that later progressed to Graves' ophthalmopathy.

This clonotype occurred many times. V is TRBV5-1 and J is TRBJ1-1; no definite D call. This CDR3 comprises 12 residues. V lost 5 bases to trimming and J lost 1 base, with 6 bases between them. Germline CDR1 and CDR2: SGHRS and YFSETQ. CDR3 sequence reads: CASRGPNTEAFF. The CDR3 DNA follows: TGCGCCAGCAGGGGTCCGAACACTGAAGCTTTCTTT.

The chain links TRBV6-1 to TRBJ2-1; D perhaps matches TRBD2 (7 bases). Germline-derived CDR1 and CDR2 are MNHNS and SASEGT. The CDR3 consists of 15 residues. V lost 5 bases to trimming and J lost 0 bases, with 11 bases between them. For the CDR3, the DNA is TGTGCCAGCAGTTTTGGGGGGGCCTCCTACAATGAGCAGTTCTTC. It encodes CASSFGGASYNEQFF.

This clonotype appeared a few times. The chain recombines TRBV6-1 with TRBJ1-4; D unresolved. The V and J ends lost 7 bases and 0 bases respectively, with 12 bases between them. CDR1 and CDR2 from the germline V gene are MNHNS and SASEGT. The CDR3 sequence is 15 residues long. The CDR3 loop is CASILQAATNEKLFF. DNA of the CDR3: TGTGCCAGCATCCTCCAGGCTGCAACTAATGAAAAACTGTTTTTT.

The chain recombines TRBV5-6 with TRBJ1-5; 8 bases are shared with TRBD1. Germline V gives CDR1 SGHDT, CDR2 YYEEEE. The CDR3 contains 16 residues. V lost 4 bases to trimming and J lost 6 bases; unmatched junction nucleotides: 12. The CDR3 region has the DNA TGTGCCAGCAGCCGAGCCACCGCTGGGACAGGTCAGCCCCAGCATTTT. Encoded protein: CASSRATAGTGQPQHF.

The CDR3 here is CSATTPSSPQHF. The CDR3 DNA sequence: TGCAGTGCCACGACACCTTCCTCGCCCCAGCATTTT. The chain has TRBV20-1 and TRBJ1-5; no firm D call. In germline, CDR1 is DFQATT, CDR2 SNEGSKA (reference sequence). The CDR3 sequence is 12 residues long. V lost 6 bases to trimming and J lost 9 bases, with 15 bases between them.

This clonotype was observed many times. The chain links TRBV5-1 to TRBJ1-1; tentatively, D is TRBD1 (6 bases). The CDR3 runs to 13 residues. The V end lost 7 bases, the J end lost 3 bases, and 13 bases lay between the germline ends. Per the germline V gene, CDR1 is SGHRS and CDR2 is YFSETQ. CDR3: CASGWTADTEAFF. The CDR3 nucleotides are TGCGCCAGCGGCTGGACAGCTGACACTGAAGCTTTCTTT.

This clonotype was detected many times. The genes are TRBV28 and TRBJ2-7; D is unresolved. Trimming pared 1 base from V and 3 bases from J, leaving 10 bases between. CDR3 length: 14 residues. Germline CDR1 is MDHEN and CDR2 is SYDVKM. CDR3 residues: CASSLSPGIYEQYF. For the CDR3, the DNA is TGTGCCAGCAGTTTATCCCCAGGTATCTACGAGCAGTACTTC. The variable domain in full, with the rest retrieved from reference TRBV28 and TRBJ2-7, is DVKVTQSSRYLVKRTGEKVFLECVQDMDHENMFWYRQDPGLGLRLIYFSYDVKMKEKGDIPEGYSVSREKKERFSLILESASTNQTSMYLCASSLSPGIYEQYFGPGTRLTVT.

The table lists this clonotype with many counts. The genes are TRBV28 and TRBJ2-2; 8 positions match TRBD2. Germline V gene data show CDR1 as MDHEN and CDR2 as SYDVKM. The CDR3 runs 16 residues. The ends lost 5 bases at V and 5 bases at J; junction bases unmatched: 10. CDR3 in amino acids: CASSIIGLARTGELFF. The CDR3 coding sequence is TGTGCCAGCAGTATTATCGGACTAGCTAGGACCGGGGAGCTGTTTTTT.

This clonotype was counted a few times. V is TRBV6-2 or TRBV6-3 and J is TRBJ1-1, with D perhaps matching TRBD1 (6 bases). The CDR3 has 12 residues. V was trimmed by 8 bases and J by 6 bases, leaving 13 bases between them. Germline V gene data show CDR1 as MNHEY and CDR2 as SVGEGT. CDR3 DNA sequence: TGTGCCAGCGGCAGGGGAGTCCCTGAAGCTTTCTTT. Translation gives CASGRGVPEAFF.

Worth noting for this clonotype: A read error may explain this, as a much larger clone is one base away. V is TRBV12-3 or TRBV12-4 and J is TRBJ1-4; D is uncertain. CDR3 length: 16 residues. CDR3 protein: CASSPYSGLPNGKLFF. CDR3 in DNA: TGTGCCAGCAGCCCTTACTCCGGGCTGCCTAATGGAAAACTGTTTTTT.

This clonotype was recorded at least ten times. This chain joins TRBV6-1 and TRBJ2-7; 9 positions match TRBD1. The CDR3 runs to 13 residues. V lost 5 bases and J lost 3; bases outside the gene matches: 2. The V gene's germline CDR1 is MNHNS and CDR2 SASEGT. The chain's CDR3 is CASSWGQGYEQYF. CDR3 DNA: TGTGCCAGCAGTTGGGGACAGGGCTACGAGCAGTACTTC.

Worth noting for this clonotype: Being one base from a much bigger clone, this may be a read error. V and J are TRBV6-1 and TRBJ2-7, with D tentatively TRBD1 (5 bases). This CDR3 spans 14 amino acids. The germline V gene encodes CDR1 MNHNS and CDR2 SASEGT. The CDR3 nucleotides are TGTGCCAACAGTGCCAGGGTGGGCCGCTACGAGCAGTACTTC. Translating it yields CANSARVGRYEQYF.

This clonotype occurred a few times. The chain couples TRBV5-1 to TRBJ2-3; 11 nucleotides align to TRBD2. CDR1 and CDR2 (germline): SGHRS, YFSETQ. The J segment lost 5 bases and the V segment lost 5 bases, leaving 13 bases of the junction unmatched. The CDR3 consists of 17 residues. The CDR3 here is CASRSEGSGGAKDTQYF. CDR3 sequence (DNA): TGCGCCAGCAGGTCCGAAGGTAGCGGGGGGGCTAAAGATACGCAGTATTTT. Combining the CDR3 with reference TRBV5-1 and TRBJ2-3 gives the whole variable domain KAGVTQTPRYLIKTRGQQVTLSCSPISGHRSVSWYQQTPGQGLQFLFEYFSETQRNKGNFPGRFSGRQFSNSRSEMNVSTLELGDSALYLCASRSEGSGGAKDTQYFGPGTRLTVL.

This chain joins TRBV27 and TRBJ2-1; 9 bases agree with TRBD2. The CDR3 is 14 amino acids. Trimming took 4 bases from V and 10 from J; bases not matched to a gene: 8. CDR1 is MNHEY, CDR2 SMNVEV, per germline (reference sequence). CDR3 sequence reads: CASSSLRGGREQFF. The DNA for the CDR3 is TGTGCCAGCAGTTCCTTGCGGGGGGGCCGAGAGCAGTTCTTC.

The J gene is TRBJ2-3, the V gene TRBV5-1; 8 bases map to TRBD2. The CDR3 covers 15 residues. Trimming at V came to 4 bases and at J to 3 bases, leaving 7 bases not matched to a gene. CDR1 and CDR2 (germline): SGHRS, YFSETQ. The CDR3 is CASSMRGVRTDTQYF. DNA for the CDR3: TGCGCCAGCAGCATGCGGGGGGTCCGGACAGATACGCAGTATTTT.

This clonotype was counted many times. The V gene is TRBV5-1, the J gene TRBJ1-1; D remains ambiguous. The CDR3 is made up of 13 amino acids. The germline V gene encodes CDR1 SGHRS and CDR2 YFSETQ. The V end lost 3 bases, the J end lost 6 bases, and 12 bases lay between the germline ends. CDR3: CASSSGNWPEAFF. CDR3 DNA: TGCGCCAGCAGCTCTGGAAATTGGCCTGAAGCTTTCTTT.

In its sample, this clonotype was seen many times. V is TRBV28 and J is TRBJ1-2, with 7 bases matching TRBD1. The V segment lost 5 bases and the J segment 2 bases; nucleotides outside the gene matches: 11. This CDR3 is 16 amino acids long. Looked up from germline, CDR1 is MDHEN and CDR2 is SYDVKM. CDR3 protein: CASSPPDRTKNYGYTF. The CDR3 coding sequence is TGTGCCAGCAGTCCTCCGGACAGGACTAAAAACTATGGCTACACCTTC.

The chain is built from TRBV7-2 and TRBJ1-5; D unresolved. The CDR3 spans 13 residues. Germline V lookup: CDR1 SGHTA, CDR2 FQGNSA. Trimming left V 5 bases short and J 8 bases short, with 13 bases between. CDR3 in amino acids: CASSARLAEPQHF. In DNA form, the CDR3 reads TGTGCCAGCAGCGCAAGATTAGCGGAGCCCCAGCATTTT.

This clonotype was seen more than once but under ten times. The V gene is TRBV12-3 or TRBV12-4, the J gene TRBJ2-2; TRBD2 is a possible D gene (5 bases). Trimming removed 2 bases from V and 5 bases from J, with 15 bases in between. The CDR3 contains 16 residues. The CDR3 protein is CASSLRAGILTGELFF. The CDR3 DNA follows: TGTGCCAGCAGTTTAAGGGCCGGGATCTTGACCGGGGAGCTGTTTTTT.

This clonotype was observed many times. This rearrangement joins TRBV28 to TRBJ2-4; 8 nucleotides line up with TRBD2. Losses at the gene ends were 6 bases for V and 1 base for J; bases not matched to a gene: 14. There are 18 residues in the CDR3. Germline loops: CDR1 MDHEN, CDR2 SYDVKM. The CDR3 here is CASSMGTSLQRAKNIQYF. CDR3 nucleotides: TGTGCCAGCAGCATGGGGACTAGTCTCCAGAGGGCCAAAAACATTCAGTACTTC.

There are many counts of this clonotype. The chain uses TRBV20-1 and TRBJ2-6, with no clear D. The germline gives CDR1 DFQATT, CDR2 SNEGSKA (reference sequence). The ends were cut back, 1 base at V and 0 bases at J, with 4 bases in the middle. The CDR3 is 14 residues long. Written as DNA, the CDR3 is TGCAGTGCTAGAGTCCACTCTGGGGCCAACGTCCTGACTTTC. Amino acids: CSARVHSGANVLTF.

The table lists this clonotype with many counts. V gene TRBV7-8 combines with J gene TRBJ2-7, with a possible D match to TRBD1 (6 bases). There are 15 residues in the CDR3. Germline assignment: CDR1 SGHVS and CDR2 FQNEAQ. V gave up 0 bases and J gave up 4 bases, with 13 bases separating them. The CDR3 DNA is TGTGCCAGCAGCTTAGCGGGCCAGGGGCCTTACGAGCAGTACTTC. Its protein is CASSLAGQGPYEQYF.

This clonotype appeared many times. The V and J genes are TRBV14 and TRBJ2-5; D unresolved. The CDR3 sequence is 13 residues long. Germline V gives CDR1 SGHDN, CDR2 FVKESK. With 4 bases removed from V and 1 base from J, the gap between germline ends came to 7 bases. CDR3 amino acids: CASSLETQETQYF. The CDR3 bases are TGTGCCAGCAGCCTCGAGACCCAAGAGACCCAGTACTTC.

The CDR3 sequence is CAIRDSNQPQHF. In DNA form, the CDR3 reads TGTGCCATCAGGGATAGCAATCAGCCCCAGCATTTT. The chain has TRBV10-3 and TRBJ1-5; D ambiguous. The CDR3 runs 12 residues. Looked up from germline, CDR1 is ENHRY and CDR2 is SYGVKD. V lost 6 bases to trimming and J lost 0 bases, with 3 bases between them.

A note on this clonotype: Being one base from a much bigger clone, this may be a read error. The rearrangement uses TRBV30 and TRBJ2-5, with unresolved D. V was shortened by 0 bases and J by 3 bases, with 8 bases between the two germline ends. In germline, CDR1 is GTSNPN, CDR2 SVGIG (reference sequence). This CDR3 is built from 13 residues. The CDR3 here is CAWSVRQEETQYF. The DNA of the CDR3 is TGTGCCTGGAGTGTGCGGCAGGAAGAGACCCAGTACTTC.